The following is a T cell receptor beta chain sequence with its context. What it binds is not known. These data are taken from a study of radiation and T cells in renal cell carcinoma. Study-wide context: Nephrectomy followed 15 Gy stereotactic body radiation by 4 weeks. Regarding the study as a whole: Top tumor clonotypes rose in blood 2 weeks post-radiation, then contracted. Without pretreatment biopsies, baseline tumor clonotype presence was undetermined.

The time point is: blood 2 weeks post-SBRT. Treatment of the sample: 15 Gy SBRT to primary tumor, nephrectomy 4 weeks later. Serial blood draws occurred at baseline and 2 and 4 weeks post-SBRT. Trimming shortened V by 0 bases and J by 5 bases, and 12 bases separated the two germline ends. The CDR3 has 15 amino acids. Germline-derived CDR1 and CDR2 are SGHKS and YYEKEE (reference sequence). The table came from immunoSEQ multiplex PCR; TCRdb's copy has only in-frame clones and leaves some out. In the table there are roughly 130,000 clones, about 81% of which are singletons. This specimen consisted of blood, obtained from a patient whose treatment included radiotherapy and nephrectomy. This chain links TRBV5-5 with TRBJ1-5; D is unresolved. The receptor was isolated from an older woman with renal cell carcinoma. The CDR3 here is CASSLAGESHQPQHF. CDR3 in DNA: TGTGCCAGCAGCTTGGCCGGGGAAAGCCATCAGCCCCAGCATTTT.